These 19 T cell receptor beta chains were all obtained from the same sample, sequenced in a study of blood T cell repertoires in COVID-19. This table comes from immunoSEQ multiplex PCR, and its TCRdb copy is limited to in-frame clones, with some not included. This table has approximately 100,000 clones, roughly 85% appearing once. Sequencing was performed on peripheral blood. Receptor source: a man in his 70s with acute or convalescent COVID-19.

The J gene is TRBJ2-7, the V gene TRBV2, with a possible D match to TRBD2 (5 bases). Looked up from germline, CDR1 is SNHLY and CDR2 is FYNNEI. V was shortened by 1 base and J by 2 bases, with 9 bases between the two germline ends. The CDR3 loop spans 14 amino acids. For the CDR3, the DNA is TGTGCCAGCAGTGAAGGGGAGATAGCCTACGAGCAGTACGTC. This encodes CASSEGEIAYEQYV.

The chain links TRBV27 to TRBJ2-2; 7 bases match TRBD2. Losses at the gene ends were 2 bases for V and 0 bases for J; bases not matched to a gene: 3. Germline assignment: CDR1 MNHEY and CDR2 SMNVEV (reference sequence). The CDR3 totals 16 residues. DNA for the CDR3: TGTGCCAGCAGTTTAGGGGACTACCCGAACACCGGGGAGCTGTTTTTT. Translation gives CASSLGDYPNTGELFF.

This clone was observed once. V is TRBV27 and J is TRBJ2-7; 9 bases agree with TRBD1. J lost 1 base, V lost 5 bases, and 3 bases had no gene match. The CDR3 runs 14 residues. Germline V CDR1 and CDR2: MNHEY, SMNVEV (reference sequence). The CDR3 nucleotides read TGTGCCAGCAGTCTCGGACAGGGGTCCTACGAGCAGTACGTC. Protein product: CASSLGQGSYEQYV.

The chain joins TRBV29-1 to TRBJ1-1; D is unclear. Germline CDR1 SQVTM, CDR2 ANQGSEA. This CDR3 has 12 amino acids. Trimming left V 6 bases short and J 4 bases short, with 12 bases between. The CDR3 nucleotides are TGCAGCGTATCCCCCAGTCGCACTGAAGCTTTCTTT. It translates to CSVSPSRTEAFF.

This chain links TRBV19 with TRBJ1-6, with no clear D. The V gene's germline CDR1 is LNHDA and CDR2 SQIVND (reference sequence). Trimming took off 5 bases at V and 8 bases at J, with 10 bases between the two ends. The CDR3 runs 13 residues. The CDR3 bases are TGTGCCAGTAGTGAAGGGCGGGATTCACCCCTCCACTTT. Translation gives CASSEGRDSPLHF.

This clone was found once. The chain combines TRBV29-1 with TRBJ2-7; possible D gene TRBD1, 6 bases. This CDR3 region has 13 residues. Trimming shortened V by 3 bases and J by 5 bases, and 14 bases separated the two germline ends. Germline V gene lookup returns CDR1 SQVTM and CDR2 ANQGSEA. The CDR3, as DNA: TGCAGCGTTGAGGGCCTAGCAGGGGACGAGCAGTACTTC. Protein product: CSVEGLAGDEQYF.

This chain joins TRBV7-2 and TRBJ1-1, with 7 bases matching TRBD1. This CDR3 spans 15 amino acids. Losses at the gene ends were 3 bases for V and 0 bases for J; bases not matched to a gene: 4. Germline CDR1 is SGHTA and CDR2 is FQGNSA. The CDR3 is CASSFRQGVNTEAFF. The DNA for the CDR3 is TGTGCCAGCAGCTTTCGCCAGGGGGTGAACACTGAAGCTTTCTTT.

The genes are TRBV28 and TRBJ1-5; D gene ambiguous. Trimming removed 2 bases from V and 7 bases from J, with 9 bases in between. The CDR3 covers 13 residues. The germline CDR1 and CDR2 sequences are MDHEN and SYDVKM. Here the CDR3 reads CASSLPPVQPQHF. The CDR3, as DNA: TGTGCCAGCAGTTTACCCCCCGTGCAGCCCCAGCATTTT.

The DNA of the CDR3 is TGTGCCAGCAGTTACTCAGGGACAGGGGGCTCTGAAGCTTTCTTT. Its translation: CASSYSGTGGSEAFF. V usage is TRBV6-6 and J usage is TRBJ1-1, with TRBD1 matching over 12 bases. CDR1 and CDR2 from the germline V gene are MNHNY and SVGAGI (reference sequence). The junction had 2 bases not matched to a gene; V was cut back by 0 bases and J by 6 bases. This CDR3 region has 15 residues.

The chain combines TRBV3-1 (or the pseudogene TRBV3-2) with TRBJ2-3; 10 nucleotides line up with TRBD2. Germline CDR1 is LGHDT and CDR2 is YNNKEL (reference sequence). Trimming at V came to 2 bases and at J to 0 bases, leaving 8 bases not matched to a gene. The CDR3 extends over 18 amino acids. CDR3 DNA sequence: TGTGCCAGCAGCCAATGGCCAGCGGGGGGGTTTAGCACAGATACGCAGTATTTT. Protein: CASSQWPAGGFSTDTQYF.

CDR3 nucleotide sequence: TGTGCCAGCAGCCCCAGTGGACAGGGGTACAATGAGCAGTTCTTC. It yields the protein CASSPSGQGYNEQFF. This sequence joins TRBV7-8 and TRBJ2-1; 9 bases are a match to TRBD1. CDR1 is SGHVS, CDR2 FQNEAQ, per germline. The CDR3 runs 15 residues. Trimming removed 5 bases from V and 4 bases from J; junction bases left unmatched: 6.

DNA for the CDR3: TGTGCCAGCAGCTTAACAGGGGGCCATGGCTACACCTTC. Protein sequence: CASSLTGGHGYTF. The chain links TRBV5-4 to TRBJ1-2, with 9 bases that match TRBD1. This CDR3 contains 13 residues. V was pared by 2 bases and J by 6 bases, with 2 bases of the junction left unmatched. CDR1 is SGHNT and CDR2 is YYREEE in the germline V gene (reference sequence).

This sequence joins TRBV30 and TRBJ1-5; tentatively, D is TRBD1 (6 bases). The CDR3 runs 16 residues. V was cut by 2 bases and J by 5 bases, with 19 bases left in between. Germline CDR1 and CDR2: GTSNPN and SVGIG (reference sequence). The CDR3 DNA follows: TGTGCCTGGAGTCTTCAGACAGGTCGGGGGGATCAGCCCCAGCATTTT. It yields the protein CAWSLQTGRGDQPQHF.

This clone came up once. The chain employs TRBV27 and TRBJ1-1, with a tentative D call TRBD1 (5 bases). This CDR3 contains 13 residues. Trimming took 4 bases from V and 5 from J, leaving 11 bases between them. Per the germline V gene, CDR1 is MNHEY and CDR2 is SMNVEV (reference sequence). This CDR3 reads CASSWGVGTEAFF. Here the CDR3 DNA reads TGTGCCAGCAGTTGGGGGGTGGGGACTGAAGCTTTCTTT.

This chain joins TRBV27 and TRBJ2-7; tentative D call: TRBD1 (6 bases). This CDR3 is 12 amino acids long. Trimming took 6 bases from V and 3 from J, leaving 9 bases between them. Germline V gene data show CDR1 as MNHEY and CDR2 as SMNVEV (reference sequence). The CDR3 sequence: CASRGAYYEQYF. DNA for the CDR3: TGTGCCAGCAGGGGGGCCTACTACGAGCAGTACTTC.

This clone was detected only a few times. The rearrangement uses TRBV6-6 and TRBJ2-7; 7 bases line up with TRBD2. This CDR3 has 14 amino acids. Per germline, CDR1 MNHNY and CDR2 SVGAGI (reference sequence). The J segment lost 3 bases and the V segment lost 0 bases, leaving 2 bases of the junction unmatched. The CDR3 is CASSYSGGSYEQYV. The CDR3 DNA sequence: TGTGCCAGCAGTTACTCTGGCGGGAGCTACGAGCAGTACGTC.

The chain is built from TRBV2 and TRBJ2-7, with TRBD2 identical over 7 bases. The CDR3 sequence is 13 residues long. The germline CDR1 and CDR2 sequences are SNHLY and FYNNEI. The V gene end was trimmed by 6 bases and the J gene end by 3 bases; junction bases not matched to a gene: 5. Written as DNA, the CDR3 is TGTGCCAGCAGAAGGACTAGTGGCTACGAGCAGTACTTC. This translates into CASRRTSGYEQYF. The whole variable domain, filled in from reference TRBV2 and TRBJ2-7, reads EPEVTQTPSHQVTQMGQEVILRCVPISNHLYFYWYRQILGQKVEFLVSFYNNEISEKSEIFDDQFSVERPDGSNFTLKIRSTKLEDSAMYFCASRRTSGYEQYFGPGTRLTVT.

J is TRBJ2-7 and V is TRBV19; TRBD1 matches 12 bases. Germline V lookup: CDR1 LNHDA, CDR2 SQIVND (reference sequence). The CDR3 covers 13 residues. The V and J ends lost 8 bases and 7 bases, in that order; junction bases with no gene match: 6. The CDR3 reads CASAGQGAWEQYF. For the CDR3, the DNA is TGTGCCAGTGCGGGACAGGGGGCCTGGGAGCAGTACTTC. Full variable domain (outside the CDR3, taken from reference TRBV19 and TRBJ2-7): DGGITQSPKYLFRKEGQNVTLSCEQNLNHDAMYWYRQDPGQGLRLIYYSQIVNDFQKGDIAEGYSVSREKKESFPLTVTSAQKNPTAFYLCASAGQGAWEQYFGPGTRLTVT.

The rearrangement links TRBV5-8 to TRBJ1-2; D gene unclear. In germline, CDR1 is SGHTS, CDR2 YDEGEE. V was cut by 2 bases and J by 10 bases, with 12 bases left in between. This CDR3 region has 12 residues. CDR3 DNA: TGTGCCAGCAGCTTATGGACTGATCTCTACACCTTC. It yields the protein CASSLWTDLYTF.